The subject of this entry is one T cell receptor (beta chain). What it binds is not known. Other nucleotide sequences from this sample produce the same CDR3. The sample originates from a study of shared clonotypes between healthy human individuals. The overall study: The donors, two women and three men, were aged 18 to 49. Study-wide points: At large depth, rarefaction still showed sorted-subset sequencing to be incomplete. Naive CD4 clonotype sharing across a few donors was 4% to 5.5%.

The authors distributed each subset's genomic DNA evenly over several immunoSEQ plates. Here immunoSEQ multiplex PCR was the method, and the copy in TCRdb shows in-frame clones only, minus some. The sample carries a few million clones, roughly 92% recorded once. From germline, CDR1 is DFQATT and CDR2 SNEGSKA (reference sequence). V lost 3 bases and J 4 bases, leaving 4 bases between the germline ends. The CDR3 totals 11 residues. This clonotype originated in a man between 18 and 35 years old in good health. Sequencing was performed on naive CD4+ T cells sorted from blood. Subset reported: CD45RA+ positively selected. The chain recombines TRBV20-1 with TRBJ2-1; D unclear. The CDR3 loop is CSARGYNEQFF. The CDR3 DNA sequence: TGCAGTGCTAGGGGGTACAATGAGCAGTTCTTC.